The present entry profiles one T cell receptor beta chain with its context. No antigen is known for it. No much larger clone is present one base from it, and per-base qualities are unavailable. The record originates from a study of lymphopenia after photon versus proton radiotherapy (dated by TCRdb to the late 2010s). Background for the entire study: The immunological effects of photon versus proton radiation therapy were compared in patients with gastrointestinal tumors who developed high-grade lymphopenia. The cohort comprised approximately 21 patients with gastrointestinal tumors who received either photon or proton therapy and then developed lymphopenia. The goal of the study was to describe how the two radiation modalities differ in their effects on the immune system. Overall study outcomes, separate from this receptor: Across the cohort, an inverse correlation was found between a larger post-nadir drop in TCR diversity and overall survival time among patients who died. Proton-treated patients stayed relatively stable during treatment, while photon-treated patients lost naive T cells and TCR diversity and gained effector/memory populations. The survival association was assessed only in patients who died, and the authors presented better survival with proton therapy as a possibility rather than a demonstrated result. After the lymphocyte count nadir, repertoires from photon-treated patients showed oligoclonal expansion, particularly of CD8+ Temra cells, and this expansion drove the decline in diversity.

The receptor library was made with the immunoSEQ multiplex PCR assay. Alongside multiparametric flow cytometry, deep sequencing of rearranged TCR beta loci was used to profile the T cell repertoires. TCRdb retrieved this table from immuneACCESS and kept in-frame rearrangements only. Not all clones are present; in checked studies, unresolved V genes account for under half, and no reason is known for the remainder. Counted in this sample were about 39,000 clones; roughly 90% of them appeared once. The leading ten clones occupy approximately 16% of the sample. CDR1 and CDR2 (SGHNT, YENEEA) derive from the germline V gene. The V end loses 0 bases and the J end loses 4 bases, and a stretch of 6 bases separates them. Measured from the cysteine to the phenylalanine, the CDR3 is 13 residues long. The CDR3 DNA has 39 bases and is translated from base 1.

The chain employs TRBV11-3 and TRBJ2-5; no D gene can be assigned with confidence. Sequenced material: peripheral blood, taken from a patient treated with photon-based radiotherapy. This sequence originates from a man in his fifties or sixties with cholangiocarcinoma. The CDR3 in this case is CASSLEGLETQYF. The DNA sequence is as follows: TGTGCCAGCAGCTTAGAGGGGTTAGAGACCCAGTACTTC.